The rows below give T cell receptor beta chains drawn from one sample of a study of control samples from healthy donors and cancer patients. Measured with immunoSEQ multiplex PCR; TCRdb has only the in-frame clones, and not every one. The sample has 98,000 or so clones; 70% to 85% are singletons. Sequenced material: blood. Source of these receptors: a man between 18 and 29 years old in good health. The CDR3 runs from the conserved cysteine through the conserved F or W. D genes are given only for firm matches. Not every row has a clone size; where given, it reads once, few, many or a size class.

v_call	j_call	clone_size	d_call	cdr3_aa	cdr3_nt
TRBV15	TRBJ1-6	once	NA	CATSRVRIDNSPLHF	TGTGCCACCAGCAGAGTAAGAATAGATAATTCACCCCTCCACTTT
TRBV7-9	TRBJ2-1	NA	NA	CASSLGSGYNEQFF	TGTGCCAGCAGCTTAGGGAGTGGATACAATGAGCAGTTCTTC
TRBV29-1	TRBJ1-2	NA	NA	CSVEDGANYGYTF	TGCAGCGTTGAAGACGGGGCTAACTATGGCTACACCTTC
TRBV27	TRBJ1-6	NA	NA	CASRNLDSNSPLHF	TGTGCCAGCCGGAACCTCGACAGTAATTCACCCCTCCACTTT
TRBV9	TRBJ1-1	NA	NA	CASSARPGVTEAFF	TGTGCCAGCAGCGCCCGACCAGGTGTCACTGAAGCTTTCTTT
TRBV6-6	TRBJ1-2	NA	TRBD1	CASSAPGQGAYGYTF	TGTGCCAGCAGCGCCCCGGGACAGGGGGCCTATGGCTACACCTTC
TRBV6-6	TRBJ1-2	NA	TRBD1	CASRGTGGNYGYTF	TGTGCCAGCAGGGGGACAGGGGGGAACTATGGCTACACCTTC
TRBV21-1	TRBJ1-3	NA	NA	CASSKLRGHCTIYF	TGTGCCAGCAGCAAGCTAAGGGGTCATTGCACCATATATTTT
TRBV2	TRBJ2-4	NA	NA	CASSEKARLAKNIQYF	TGTGCCAGCAGTGAAAAAGCCAGACTAGCCAAAAACATTCAGTACTTC
TRBV5-1	TRBJ1-5	NA	NA	CASSLWPGLGQPQHF	TGCGCCAGCAGCTTGTGGCCAGGGTTGGGGCAGCCCCAGCATTTT
TRBV25-1	TRBJ1-6	NA	NA	CASGGGTTNSPLHF	TGTGCCAGCGGTGGGGGGACAACGAATTCACCCCTCCACTTT
TRBV2	TRBJ2-5	NA	NA	CASSSGGRTGETQYF	TGTGCCAGCAGTTCCGGGGGGCGAACCGGGGAGACCCAGTACTTC
TRBV7-9	TRBJ2-1	NA	TRBD2	CASSPLRGGSYNEQFF	TGTGCCAGCAGCCCCCTCCGGGGGGGGTCCTACAATGAGCAGTTCTTC
TRBV15	TRBJ1-1	NA	NA	CATSRDVSRFEAFF	TGTGCCACCAGCAGAGATGTCAGCCGATTTGAAGCTTTCTTT
TRBV19	TRBJ1-2	NA	NA	CASSLDRQAGGYTF	TGTGCCAGTAGCTTGGACAGACAAGCTGGTGGCTACACCTTC
TRBV6-5	TRBJ1-4	NA	NA	CASHLRWEGNEKLFF	TGTGCCAGCCATCTTCGGTGGGAGGGTAATGAAAAACTGTTTTTT
TRBV25-1	TRBJ2-7	NA	TRBD1	CASSGSRGHVSYEQYF	TGTGCCAGCAGTGGTTCAAGGGGGCACGTCTCCTACGAGCAGTACTTC
TRBV3-1/TRBV3-2	TRBJ1-3	NA	TRBD1	CASSGDRQFSGNTIYF	TGTGCCAGCAGCGGGGACAGGCAATTCTCTGGAAACACCATATATTTT
TRBV25-1	TRBJ2-1	NA	TRBD1	CASTRGPGQGMNEQFF	TGTGCCAGCACCCGGGGTCCGGGACAGGGAATGAATGAGCAGTTCTTC
TRBV19	TRBJ2-5	NA	NA	CASSIVREAETQYF	TGTGCCAGTAGTATAGTTCGGGAAGCAGAGACCCAGTACTTC
TRBV11-2	TRBJ2-3	few	NA	CASSFTDGYVEYF	TGTGCCAGCAGCTTCACGGACGGCTACGTAGAGTATTTT
TRBV18	TRBJ2-2	NA	NA	CASSPPVGANTGELFF	TGTGCCAGCTCACCACCGGTGGGGGCGAACACCGGGGAGCTGTTTTTT
TRBV9	TRBJ2-1	once	TRBD2	CASSPRLAGSSEQFF	TGTGCCAGCAGCCCTCGACTAGCGGGGAGTAGTGAGCAGTTCTTC
TRBV27	TRBJ1-1	once	NA	CASSHPGAEAFF	TGTGCCAGCAGTCACCCGGGGGCTGAAGCTTTCTTT
TRBV15	TRBJ1-2	NA	NA	CATSRDGDYGYTF	TGTGCCACCAGCAGAGATGGGGACTATGGCTACACCTTC
TRBV5-1	TRBJ1-1	few	TRBD1	CASSLVTGMNTEAFF	TGCGCCAGCAGCTTGGTGACAGGGATGAACACTGAAGCTTTCTTT
TRBV10-3	TRBJ2-1	few	NA	CAISGTGVKGNEQFF	TGTGCCATCAGTGGGACGGGGGTTAAAGGAAATGAGCAGTTCTTC
TRBV4-3	TRBJ1-5	NA	TRBD1	CASSRDRGQPQHF	TGCGCCAGCAGCCGCGACAGGGGCCAGCCCCAGCATTTT
TRBV6-1	TRBJ2-7	NA	NA	CASSDGGLDKSYEQYF	TGTGCCAGCAGTGACGGGGGGCTGGACAAATCCTACGAGCAGTACTTC
TRBV20-1	TRBJ2-3	few	TRBD2	CSASSGSTDTQYF	TGCAGTGCTAGTAGCGGGAGCACAGATACGCAGTATTTT
TRBV11-2	TRBJ1-2	few	NA	CASSRGLANYGYTF	TGTGCCAGCAGCCGGGGATTAGCTAACTATGGCTACACCTTC
TRBV12-3/TRBV12-4	TRBJ2-3	NA	NA	CASTPIRSDTQYF	TGTGCCAGCACCCCCATAAGGTCCGATACGCAGTATTTT